The clone carrying this T cell receptor beta chain has more than one count but fewer than ten. Its cognate antigen is unknown. These data belong to a study of T cells after yellow fever vaccination. General study findings and limits: Of the clonotypes, a small share occurred in both CD4 and CD8 compartments. A large majority of primary-vaccination clones showed up again after the booster (around 95% CD4, almost 90% CD8).

Losses at the gene ends were 7 bases for V and 4 bases for J; bases not matched to a gene: 8. The CDR3 is 14 residues long. The germline CDR1 and CDR2 sequences are GTSNPN and SVGIG (reference sequence). The 5'RACE template-switching step produced TCR cDNA and added a universal primer site and UMIs. TCRdb itself ran the 5' RACE reads through MiXCR, one entry per CDR3 protein. The sample consists of about 310,000 distinct CDR3 sequences, around 4% of them appearing once. Sample: PBMCs, taken on the day of the yellow fever booster vaccination. This chain joins TRBV30 and TRBJ2-2; TRBD2 matches at 8 bases. The sequence was obtained from a man younger than 35 who received the YFV17D yellow fever vaccine. The CDR3: CASERRGATGELFF. The CDR3 coding sequence is TGTGCCTCCGAGCGGCGGGGGGCCACCGGGGAGCTGTTTTTT.